This T cell receptor (beta chain) was profiled in a study of blood T cell repertoires in COVID-19. The overall study: The analysed material was cDNA or gDNA that came from T cells, B-cell-depleted T cells, or PBMCs.

In the original analysis: Reference gene primer amplification gave estimated nucleated cell counts. TCRdb's table, derived via immunoSEQ multiplex PCR, lists solely in-frame clones and lacks some. V and J calls and clone size are given by that table; D and trimming were obtained from the DNA. Of approximately 77,000 clones in the sample, 65% to 85% are singletons; the top ten hold 15% to 20%. This CDR3 has 14 residues. V was pared by 10 bases and J by 0 bases, with 8 bases of the junction left unmatched. Germline V lookup: CDR1 SNHLY, CDR2 FYNNEI. The TCR sequence derives from an older man with active or convalescent COVID-19. Specimen: peripheral blood. The chain carries TRBV2 and TRBJ2-7; 8 nucleotides align to TRBD1. The CDR3 loop reads CATRRDRSSYEQYF. The CDR3 nucleotides read TGTGCCACAAGAAGGGACAGGAGCTCCTACGAGCAGTACTTC.